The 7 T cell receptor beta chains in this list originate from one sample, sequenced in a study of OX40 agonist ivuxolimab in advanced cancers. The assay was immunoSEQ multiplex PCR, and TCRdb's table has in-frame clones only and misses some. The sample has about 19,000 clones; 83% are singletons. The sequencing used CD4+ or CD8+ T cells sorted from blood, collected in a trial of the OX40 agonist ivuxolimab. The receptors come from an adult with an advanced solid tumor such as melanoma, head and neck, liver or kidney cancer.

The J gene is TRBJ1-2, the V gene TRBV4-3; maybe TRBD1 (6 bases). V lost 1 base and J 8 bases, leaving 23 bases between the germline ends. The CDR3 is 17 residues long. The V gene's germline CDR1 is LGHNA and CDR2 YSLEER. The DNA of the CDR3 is TGCGCCAGCAGCCAAGGTTACGGGGGGCCCACCTCTATCGGCTACACCTTC. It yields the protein CASSQGYGGPTSIGYTF.

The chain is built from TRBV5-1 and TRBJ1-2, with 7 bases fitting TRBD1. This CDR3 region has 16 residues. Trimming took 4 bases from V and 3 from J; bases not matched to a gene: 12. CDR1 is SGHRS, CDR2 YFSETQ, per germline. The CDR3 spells CASSPTGDNVDYGYTF. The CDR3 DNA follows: TGCGCCAGCAGCCCAACAGGGGACAACGTCGACTATGGCTACACCTTC.

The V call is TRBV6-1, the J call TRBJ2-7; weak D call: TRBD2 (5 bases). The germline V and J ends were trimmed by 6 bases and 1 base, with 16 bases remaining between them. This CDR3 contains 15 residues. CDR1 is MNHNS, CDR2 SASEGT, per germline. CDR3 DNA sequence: TGTGCCAGCAGGCCGAGGAGCCGCGGGTCCTACGAGCAGTACTTC. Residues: CASRPRSRGSYEQYF.

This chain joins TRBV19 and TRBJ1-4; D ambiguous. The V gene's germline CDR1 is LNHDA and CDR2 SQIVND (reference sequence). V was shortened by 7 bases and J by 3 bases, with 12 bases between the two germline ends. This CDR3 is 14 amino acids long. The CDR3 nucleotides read TGTGCCAGTACGCCGGATGGGCCTAATGAAAAACTGTTTTTT. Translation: CASTPDGPNEKLFF.

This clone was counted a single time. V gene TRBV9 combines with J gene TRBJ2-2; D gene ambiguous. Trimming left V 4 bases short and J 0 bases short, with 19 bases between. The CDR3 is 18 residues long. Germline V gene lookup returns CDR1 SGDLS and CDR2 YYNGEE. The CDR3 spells CASSPFSLVVANTGELFF. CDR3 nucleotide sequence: TGTGCCAGCAGCCCTTTCTCCCTGGTTGTGGCGAACACCGGGGAGCTGTTTTTT.

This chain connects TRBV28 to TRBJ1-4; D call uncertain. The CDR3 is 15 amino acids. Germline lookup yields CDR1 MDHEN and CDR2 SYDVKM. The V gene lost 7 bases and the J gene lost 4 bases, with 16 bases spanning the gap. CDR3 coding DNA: TGTGCCAGCACTCCCCGACGGAGCCGTAATGAAAAACTGTTTTTT. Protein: CASTPRRSRNEKLFF.

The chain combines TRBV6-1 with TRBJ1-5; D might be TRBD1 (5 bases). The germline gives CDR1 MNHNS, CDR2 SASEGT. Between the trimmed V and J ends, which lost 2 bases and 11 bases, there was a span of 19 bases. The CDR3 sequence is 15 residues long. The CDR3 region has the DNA TGTGCCAGCAGTGAACCCGGGACGGGCGGTGTATCCCAGCATTTT. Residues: CASSEPGTGGVSQHF.